This TCR beta chain came from a study of CD4 T cells in relation to SARS-CoV-2 and coronaviruses. Naive and memory CD4+ T cells came from enriched cryopreserved PBMCs. This CDR3 has 17 residues. Germline values: CDR1 SGHTA, CDR2 FQGTGA. V was trimmed by 2 bases and J by 4 bases, leaving 17 bases between them. Remarks on this clone: The antigen is unknown.

Whole-study results and caveats: Culture-expanded clones reflect memory recall rather than primary priming during culture.

Method: immunoSEQ multiplex PCR; TCRdb's copy keeps in-frame clones and lacks some. The sample carries some 11,000 clones, about 90% recorded once. V usage is TRBV7-3 and J usage is TRBJ2-2, with D perhaps matching TRBD2 (6 bases). The receptor's source is an adult with COVID-19. Sequences were obtained from naive CD4+ T cells from PBMCs. Specified subset: naive CD4+ T cells isolated by negative enrichment. The CDR3 bases are TGTGCCAGCAGCTTATTTCCAGGGTCGCGGGGCACCGGGGAGCTGTTTTTT. This encodes CASSLFPGSRGTGELFF.